There are a few counts of the clone carrying this T cell receptor (beta chain). The data derive from a study of blood T cell repertoires in COVID-19. Those enrolled, adults aged 18 to 89 years, came from about two dozen US areas. V was pared by 3 bases and J by 2 bases, with 2 bases of the junction left unmatched. Germline V gives CDR1 WNHNN, CDR2 SYGVQD (reference sequence). There are 14 residues in the CDR3. Data came from immunoSEQ multiplex PCR; TCRdb stores just in-frame clones and leaves some out. The table records roughly 220,000 clones, about four fifths of them present only once. The V gene is TRBV10-1, the J gene TRBJ2-7; 9 bases agree with TRBD2. The clonotype originates from a woman in her forties who had recovered from COVID-19. Material: PBMCs or T cells enriched from blood (not recorded which). The DNA of the CDR3 is TGCGCCAGCAGTGAAGTAGCGGGAGCCTACGAGCAGTACTTC. Translated: CASSEVAGAYEQYF.